This T cell receptor beta chain is from a study of blood T cell repertoires in COVID-19. Study details: Whether acute or convalescent, the COVID-19 samples came from the United States, Italy and Spain. PBMCs, B-cell-depleted T cells, or T cells were the source of the cDNA or gDNA that made up the material.

In the study's own analysis: Estimated nucleated cell counts came from reference gene primer amplification. Method: immunoSEQ multiplex PCR; TCRdb's copy keeps in-frame clones and lacks some. V, J and clone size were drawn from that table, and D and trimming were deduced from the DNA. The sample lists over 70,000 clones; approximately 90% were seen once. The receptor comes from a human donor with active COVID-19. The donor label of this sample is uncertain. Source material: peripheral blood.

The CDR3 reads CASSLTGQGAAGELFF. The CDR3 DNA is TGCGCCAGCAGCTTGACCGGACAGGGGGCCGCCGGGGAGCTGTTTTTT. The gene calls are TRBV5-1 and TRBJ2-2, with 11 bases that match TRBD1. There are 16 residues in the CDR3. Per germline, CDR1 SGHRS and CDR2 YFSETQ. With 1 base clipped from V and 6 bases from J, the junction kept 5 bases outside the gene matches.